Presented here are 31 T cell receptor beta chains from one specimen sequenced in a study of T cells expressing NK-cell markers. No DNA is given; TCRdb re-called the 5' RACE reads and lists each CDR3 protein once. The sample totals approximately 110,000 distinct CDR3 sequences; its top ten clones hold about 18%. The source material was blood T cells: a sorted CD56 or NKG2C T cell subset, CD4+ or CD8+ T cells, or bulk PBMC T cells (not recorded which). The receptors here all came from a woman aged 18 to 75 in good health.

The gene calls are TRBV4-1 and TRBJ2-1. The CDR3 loop spans 15 amino acids. Germline-derived CDR1 and CDR2 are MGHRA and YSYEKL. The CDR3 spells CASSQDVFSNNEQFF.

The chain uses TRBV11-2 and TRBJ2-3; as DNA is missing, the TRBD2 call by TCRdb cannot be tested. CDR1 is SGHAT, CDR2 FQNNGV, per germline. CDR3 length equals 12 residues. Here the CDR3 reads CASSAGGDTQYF.

This rearrangement joins TRBV20-1 to TRBJ2-7. The germline CDR1 and CDR2 sequences are DFQATT and SNEGSKA (reference sequence). The CDR3 covers 14 residues. CDR3 region: CSARDLRGSYEQYF.

This chain links TRBV9 with TRBJ2-1; TCRdb reports TRBD2, a call that lacks DNA to check it against. The CDR3 covers 17 residues. The germline V gene has CDR1 SGDLS and CDR2 YYNGEE. The CDR3 loop reads CASSPGLAGELYNEQFF.

The chain employs TRBV20-1 and TRBJ1-5. Germline V lookup: CDR1 DFQATT, CDR2 SNEGSKA (reference sequence). The CDR3 sequence is 16 residues long. The CDR3 here is CSARDHNTHSNQPQHF.

The chain couples TRBV4-3 to TRBJ2-1; TCRdb returns TRBD1, unconfirmable since there is no DNA. This CDR3 is 16 amino acids long. Germline CDR1 and CDR2: LGHNA and YSLEER. The chain's CDR3 is CASSQGQGQIYNEQFF.

In terms of frequency, this clonotype is large. The gene calls are TRBV28 and TRBJ2-1. The CDR3 is 11 amino acids. Germline values: CDR1 MDHEN, CDR2 SYDVKM. The CDR3 spells CASNRNNEQFF. The whole variable domain, filled in from reference TRBV28 and TRBJ2-1, reads DVKVTQSSRYLVKRTGEKVFLECVQDMDHENMFWYRQDPGLGLRLIYFSYDVKMKEKGDIPEGYSVSREKKERFSLILESASTNQTSMYLCASNRNNEQFFGPGTRLTVL.

The chain is built from TRBV12-3 or TRBV12-4 and TRBJ2-3; TCRdb reports TRBD2, a call that lacks DNA to check it against. The CDR3 is 16 amino acids. The CDR3 loop reads CASSPGASGGTNTQYF.

This chain joins TRBV9 and TRBJ1-2; no DNA is available, so the TRBD1 call from TCRdb remains unchecked. CDR1 is SGDLS, CDR2 YYNGEE, per germline. CDR3 size: 14 residues. CDR3 region: CASSATGGGYGYTF.

V usage is TRBV7-7 and J usage is TRBJ2-1; absent DNA, TCRdb's TRBD1 call cannot be checked. The CDR3 has 17 amino acids. CDR1 and CDR2 (germline): SSHAT, FNYEAQ (reference sequence). The chain's CDR3 is CASSPNSGQSSYNEQFF.

V and J are TRBV6-2 or TRBV6-3 and TRBJ1-2; TCRdb's D call of TRBD1 is untestable without DNA. The germline gives CDR1 MNHEY, CDR2 SVGEGT. The CDR3 spans 14 residues. The chain's CDR3 is CASSYMAGADGYTF.

The V call is TRBV7-6, the J call TRBJ1-1. Germline CDR1 SGHVS, CDR2 FNYEAQ. The CDR3 has 16 residues. The CDR3 sequence: CASSQDRGGMNTEAFF.

The V call is TRBV7-6, the J call TRBJ2-1; TCRdb outputs TRBD2, but without DNA this stays unchecked. CDR3 length equals 16 residues. The germline V gene encodes CDR1 SGHVS and CDR2 FNYEAQ. This chain's CDR3 is CASGLAGGHSYNEQFF.

The chain couples TRBV20-1 to TRBJ2-3; with no DNA, the TCRdb D assignment of TRBD2 cannot be verified. Germline V gives CDR1 DFQATT, CDR2 SNEGSKA (reference sequence). This CDR3 has 17 residues. The CDR3 is CSARDRTSGRWADTQYF.

This chain uses TRBV20-1 with TRBJ1-5; TCRdb returns TRBD1, unconfirmable since there is no DNA. The CDR3 is 15 amino acids. The germline CDR1 and CDR2 sequences are DFQATT and SNEGSKA (reference sequence). The CDR3 is CSATPRGDGNQPQHF.

The chain has TRBV7-8 and TRBJ2-1; TCRdb calls TRBD1, which cannot be checked without DNA. The CDR3 is 16 residues long. Germline V gives CDR1 SGHVS, CDR2 FQNEAQ. CDR3: CASTKGAGAPYNEQFF.

The J gene is TRBJ2-5, the V gene TRBV3-1; with no DNA, the TCRdb D assignment of TRBD1 cannot be verified. CDR1 and CDR2 from the germline V gene are LGHDT and YNNKEL (reference sequence). This CDR3 contains 16 residues. This CDR3 reads CASSQGLRTAGETQYF.

The chain has TRBV29-1 and TRBJ1-2; there is no DNA to check the TCRdb D call of TRBD1. Germline CDR1 is SQVTM and CDR2 is ANQGSEA. There are 13 residues in the CDR3. Here the CDR3 reads CSVPSQGVYGYTF.

The V gene is TRBV19, the J gene TRBJ2-3. Germline V gene lookup returns CDR1 LNHDA and CDR2 SQIVND (reference sequence). This CDR3 has 15 residues. This chain's CDR3 is CASSIFVGTTDTQYF. Drawing the rest from reference TRBV19 and TRBJ2-3, the complete variable domain is DGGITQSPKYLFRKEGQNVTLSCEQNLNHDAMYWYRQDPGQGLRLIYYSQIVNDFQKGDIAEGYSVSREKKESFPLTVTSAQKNPTAFYLCASSIFVGTTDTQYFGPGTRLTVL.

This CDR3 is CASSILQGANYGYTF. This rearrangement joins TRBV12-3 or TRBV12-4 to TRBJ1-2; TCRdb outputs TRBD1, but without DNA this stays unchecked. The CDR3 length is 15 residues.

This rearrangement joins TRBV25-1 to TRBJ2-3; without DNA, the TCRdb call of TRBD1 cannot be checked. This CDR3 has 15 amino acids. Germline loops: CDR1 MGHDK, CDR2 SYGVNS. The CDR3 protein is CASSETGPRTDTQYF.

The V call is TRBV29-1, the J call TRBJ2-3; absent DNA, TCRdb's TRBD1 call cannot be checked. CDR3 length: 12 residues. Looked up from germline, CDR1 is SQVTM and CDR2 is ANQGSEA. CDR3 protein: CSAPGLTDTQYF.

The chain has TRBV29-1 and TRBJ1-2; checking the TCRdb D call of TRBD1 is not possible without DNA. The CDR3 has 14 amino acids. From germline, CDR1 is SQVTM and CDR2 ANQGSEA. The chain's CDR3 is CSVEWGGANYGYTF.

This chain joins TRBV28 and TRBJ1-2; as DNA is missing, the TRBD1 call by TCRdb cannot be tested. This CDR3 has 15 amino acids. Germline loops: CDR1 MDHEN, CDR2 SYDVKM. CDR3 sequence: CASTLGTPGGYGYTF.

The chain recombines TRBV29-1 with TRBJ1-4; TCRdb outputs TRBD1, but without DNA this stays unchecked. CDR1 is SQVTM and CDR2 is ANQGSEA in the germline V gene. The CDR3 length is 14 residues. This CDR3 is CSVRTGGVNEKLFF.

Considering frequency, this clonotype is medium-sized. The V gene is TRBV20-1, the J gene TRBJ2-3; TCRdb's D call, TRBD2, is unchecked because there is no DNA. CDR1 is DFQATT, CDR2 SNEGSKA, per germline (reference sequence). CDR3 size: 16 residues. CDR3 loop: CSASWFRLAGLDTQYF.

The chain combines TRBV28 with TRBJ2-5; the TRBD2 assignment by TCRdb is unverifiable without DNA. The germline V gene has CDR1 MDHEN and CDR2 SYDVKM. The CDR3 totals 15 residues. The CDR3 sequence: CASSPFAGGGETQYF.

The chain uses TRBV12-3 or TRBV12-4 and TRBJ1-1; TCRdb picks TRBD1, but there is no DNA to check that call. This CDR3 is 15 amino acids long. CDR3 loop: CASSFYVRGGTEAFF.

The chain joins TRBV7-2 to TRBJ2-7. The CDR3 loop spans 11 amino acids. CDR1 and CDR2 from the germline V gene are SGHTA and FQGNSA. The CDR3 loop reads CASSFMGEQYF.

The J gene is TRBJ1-5, the V gene TRBV28; TCRdb gives TRBD1 as the D gene, but with no DNA this cannot be confirmed. The CDR3 sequence is 14 residues long. Germline V CDR1 and CDR2: MDHEN, SYDVKM. CDR3 loop: CASSFRVGLQPQHF.

V usage is TRBV11-2 and J usage is TRBJ2-1. The CDR3 is made up of 12 amino acids. Germline CDR1 and CDR2: SGHAT and FQNNGV. This CDR3 is CASSWRHNEQFF.